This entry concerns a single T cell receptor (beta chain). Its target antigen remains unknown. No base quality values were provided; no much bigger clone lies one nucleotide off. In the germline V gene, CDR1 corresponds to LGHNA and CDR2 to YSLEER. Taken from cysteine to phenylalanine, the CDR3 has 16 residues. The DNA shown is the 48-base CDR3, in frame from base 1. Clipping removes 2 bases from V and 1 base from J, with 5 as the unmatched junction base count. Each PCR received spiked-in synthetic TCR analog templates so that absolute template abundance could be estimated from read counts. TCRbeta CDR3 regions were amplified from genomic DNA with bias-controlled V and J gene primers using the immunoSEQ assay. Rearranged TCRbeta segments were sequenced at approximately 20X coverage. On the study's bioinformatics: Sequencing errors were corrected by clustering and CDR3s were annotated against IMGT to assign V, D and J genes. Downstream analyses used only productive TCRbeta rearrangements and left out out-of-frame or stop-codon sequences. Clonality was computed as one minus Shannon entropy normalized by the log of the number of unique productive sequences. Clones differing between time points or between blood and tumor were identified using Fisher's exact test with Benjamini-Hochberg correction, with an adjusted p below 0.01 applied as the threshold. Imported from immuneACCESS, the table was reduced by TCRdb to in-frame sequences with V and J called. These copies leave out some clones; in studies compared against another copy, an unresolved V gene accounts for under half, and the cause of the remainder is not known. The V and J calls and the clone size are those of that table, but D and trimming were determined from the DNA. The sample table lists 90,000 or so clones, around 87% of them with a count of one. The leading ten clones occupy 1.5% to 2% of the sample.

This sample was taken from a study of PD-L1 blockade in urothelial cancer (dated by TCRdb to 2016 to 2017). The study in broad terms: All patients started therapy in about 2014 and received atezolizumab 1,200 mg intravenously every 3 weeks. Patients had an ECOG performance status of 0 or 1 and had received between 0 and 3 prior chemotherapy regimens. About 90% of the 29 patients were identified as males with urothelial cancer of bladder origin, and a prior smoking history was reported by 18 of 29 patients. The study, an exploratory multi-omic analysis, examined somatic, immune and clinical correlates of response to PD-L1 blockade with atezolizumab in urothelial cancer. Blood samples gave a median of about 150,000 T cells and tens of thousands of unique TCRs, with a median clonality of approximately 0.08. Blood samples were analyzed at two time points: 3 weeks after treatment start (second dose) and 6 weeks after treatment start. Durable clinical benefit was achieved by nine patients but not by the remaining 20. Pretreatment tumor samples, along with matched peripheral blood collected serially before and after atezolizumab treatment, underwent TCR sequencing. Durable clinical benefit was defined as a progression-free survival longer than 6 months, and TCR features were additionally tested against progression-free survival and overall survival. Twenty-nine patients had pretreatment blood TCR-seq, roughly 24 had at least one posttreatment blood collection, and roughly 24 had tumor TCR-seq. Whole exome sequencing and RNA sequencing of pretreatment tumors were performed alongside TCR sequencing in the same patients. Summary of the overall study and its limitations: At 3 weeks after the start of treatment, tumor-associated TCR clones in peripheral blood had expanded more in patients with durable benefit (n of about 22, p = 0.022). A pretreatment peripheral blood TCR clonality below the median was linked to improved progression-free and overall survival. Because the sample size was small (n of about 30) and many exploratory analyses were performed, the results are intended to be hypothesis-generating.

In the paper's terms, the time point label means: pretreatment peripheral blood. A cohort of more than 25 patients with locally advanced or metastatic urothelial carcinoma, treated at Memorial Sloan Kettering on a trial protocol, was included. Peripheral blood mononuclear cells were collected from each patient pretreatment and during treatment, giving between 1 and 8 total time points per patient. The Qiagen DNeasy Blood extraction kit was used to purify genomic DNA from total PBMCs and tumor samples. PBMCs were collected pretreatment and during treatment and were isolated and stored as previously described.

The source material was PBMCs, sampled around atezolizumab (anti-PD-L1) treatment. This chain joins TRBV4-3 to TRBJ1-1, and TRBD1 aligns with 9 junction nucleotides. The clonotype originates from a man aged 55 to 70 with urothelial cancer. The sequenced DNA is TGCGCCAGCAGCCAAACACCGGGACAGGGGAACACTGAAGCTTTCTTT. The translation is CASSQTPGQGNTEAFF.